This T cell receptor beta chain is drawn from a study of blood T cells in healthy people across ages. V lost 3 bases and J 13 bases, leaving 17 bases between the germline ends. The CDR3 totals 12 residues. Germline V gene lookup returns CDR1 DFQATT and CDR2 SNEGSKA (reference sequence). A second 7 to 11 cycle PCR used barcoded and J-beta primers. TCRdb re-called the 5' RACE reads with MiXCR, one entry per CDR3 protein. The table has roughly 640,000 distinct CDR3 sequences, roughly 30% seen once; the top ten hold approximately 15%. This chain joins TRBV20-1 and TRBJ2-3; TRBD2 is a possible D gene (5 bases). This sequence was found in a woman older than 75 in good health. The specimen was blood. CDR3 loop: CSASQTGIGKYF. As DNA, the CDR3 is TGCAGTGCTAGTCAAACCGGGATAGGGAAGTATTTT.